This T cell receptor beta chain was profiled in a study of T cells in localized non-small cell lung cancer. The study, taken as a whole, reports: The tumor had only one region sequenced, so heterogeneity remains possible. Adjacent lung exhibited a median of about 57 among the 100 most abundant tumor clones.

Germline V gene sequence: CDR1 KGHSH, CDR2 LQKENI. The CDR3 length is 15 residues. The trim removed 3 bases at V and 3 bases at J, leaving 7 bases unmatched. The table lists this clone with a count of one. What it binds is not known. Produced via immunoSEQ multiplex PCR; TCRdb's table is partial and in-frame only. The sample holds about 56,000 clones, 86% seen once. The chain links TRBV18 to TRBJ2-5; 7 nucleotides align to TRBD1. The sequence derives from a woman aged 40-70 years with stage I lung adenocarcinoma. Sequencing was performed on peripheral blood, taken before any cancer treatment. In DNA, the CDR3 is TGTGCCAGCTCACCCACGACAGGGCAGAAAGAGACCCAGTACTTC. Translating gives CASSPTTGQKETQYF.